These 14 T cell receptor beta chains originate from one sample sequenced in a study of blood T cell repertoires in COVID-19. Clones were sequenced by immunoSEQ multiplex PCR, and TCRdb holds only the in-frame ones, with some missing. The data hold about 110,000 clones, with roughly 85% observed a single time. Sequenced material: peripheral blood. Receptors originate from a man aged 35 to 55 with acute or convalescent COVID-19.

This clone occurred once. In the same sample, other DNA sequences code for this CDR3. This chain connects TRBV11-3 to TRBJ1-1; D is unclear. Trimming removed 1 base at V and 1 base at J, with 4 bases between. The CDR3 runs to 13 residues. Germline assignment: CDR1 SGHNT and CDR2 YENEEA. CDR3 protein: CASSLGRNTEAFF. CDR3 sequence (DNA): TGTGCCAGCAGCTTAGGCAGGAACACTGAAGCTTTCTTT.

The genes are TRBV18 and TRBJ2-6; 12 bases are a match to TRBD1. The V gene's germline CDR1 is KGHSH and CDR2 LQKENI. The CDR3 has 17 amino acids. With 5 bases clipped from V and 0 bases from J, the junction kept 2 bases outside the gene matches. CDR3 residues: CASSGTGGSSGANVLTF. CDR3 in DNA: TGTGCCAGCTCAGGGACAGGGGGCAGCTCTGGGGCCAACGTCCTGACTTTC.

This sequence joins TRBV2 and TRBJ2-7; D unclear. Germline V CDR1 and CDR2: SNHLY, FYNNEI. The CDR3 is 13 amino acids. Trimming cost V 8 bases and J 0 bases, with 11 bases left between them. As DNA, the CDR3 is TGTGCCAGCTGCGGAACGCTCTCCTACGAGCAGTACTTC. Translated: CASCGTLSYEQYF.

This rearrangement joins TRBV18 to TRBJ2-3; a possible D gene is TRBD1 (6 bases). This CDR3 spans 15 amino acids. With 4 bases removed from V and 2 bases from J, the gap between germline ends came to 13 bases. Germline values: CDR1 KGHSH, CDR2 LQKENI. The CDR3 bases are TGTGCCAGCTCACAAGATCAGGGGCCCACAGATACGCAGTATTTT. It specifies CASSQDQGPTDTQYF. Full variable domain (remainder filled in from reference TRBV18 and TRBJ2-3): NAGVMQNPRHLVRRRGQEARLRCSPMKGHSHVYWYRQLPEEGLKFMVYLQKENIIDESGMPKERFSAEFPKEGPSILRIQQVVRGDSAAYFCASSQDQGPTDTQYFGPGTRLTVL.

The chain recombines TRBV7-8 with TRBJ1-6; 7 bases agree with TRBD1. The germline CDR1 and CDR2 sequences are SGHVS and FQNEAQ. CDR3 length: 15 residues. Losses at the gene ends were 5 bases for V and 7 bases for J; bases not matched to a gene: 8. In DNA form, the CDR3 reads TGTGCCAGCAGCACCCGGGACAGCCCCAATTCACCCCTCCACTTT. Protein product: CASSTRDSPNSPLHF. The variable domain in full, completed from reference TRBV7-8 and TRBJ1-6, reads GAGVSQSPRYKVAKRGQDVALRCDPISGHVSLFWYQQALGQGPEFLTYFQNEAQLDKSGLPSDRFFAERPEGSVSTLKIQRTQQEDSAVYLCASSTRDSPNSPLHFGNGTRLTVT.

This chain joins TRBV30 and TRBJ2-7; D might be TRBD1 (5 bases). Between the trimmed V and J ends, which lost 5 bases and 5 bases, there was a span of 19 bases. This CDR3 is 14 amino acids long. The germline V gene has CDR1 GTSNPN and CDR2 SVGIG (reference sequence). This CDR3 is CAWVGRRASHEQYF. The CDR3, as DNA: TGTGCCTGGGTGGGGCGGCGAGCAAGCCACGAGCAGTACTTC.

The gene calls are TRBV7-9 and TRBJ1-4; D is possibly TRBD1 (5 bases). The V end was cut by 5 bases, the J end by 8 bases, with 18 bases between. In germline, CDR1 is SEHNR, CDR2 FQNEAQ (reference sequence). The CDR3 is made up of 15 amino acids. In nucleotides, the CDR3 is TGTGCCAGCAGCCTCGGGGGGAGCGGAAGGGAAAAACTGTTTTTT. Translation: CASSLGGSGREKLFF.

This chain connects TRBV15 to TRBJ2-2, with D hard to call. The germline V and J ends were trimmed by 0 bases and 7 bases, with 9 bases remaining between them. Germline V lookup: CDR1 LNHNV, CDR2 YYDKDF (reference sequence). CDR3 length: 14 amino acids. The CDR3 spells CATSRDPSGGELFF. The CDR3 DNA follows: TGTGCCACCAGCAGAGACCCCTCGGGCGGGGAGCTGTTTTTT. Together with reference TRBV15 and TRBJ2-2, the CDR3 gives the full variable domain: DAMVIQNPRYQVTQFGKPVTLSCSQTLNHNVMYWYQQKSSQAPKLLFHYYDKDFNNEADTPDNFQSRRPNTSFCFLDIRSPGLGDTAMYLCATSRDPSGGELFFGEGSRLTVL.

The chain has TRBV5-1 and TRBJ1-4; no firm D call. Looked up from germline, CDR1 is SGHRS and CDR2 is YFSETQ. Trimming shortened V by 4 bases and J by 4 bases, and 17 bases separated the two germline ends. The CDR3 is 16 residues long. CDR3 amino acids: CASSLHLQEYNEKLFF. The CDR3 DNA sequence: TGCGCCAGCAGCCTCCACCTTCAGGAATATAATGAAAAACTGTTTTTT.

The chain uses TRBV28 and TRBJ1-1; D ambiguous. CDR3 size: 14 residues. Germline values: CDR1 MDHEN, CDR2 SYDVKM. Trimming took off 3 bases at V and 3 bases at J, with 11 bases between the two ends. The CDR3 region is CASSFRQTHTEAFF. DNA of the CDR3: TGTGCCAGCAGTTTTCGCCAGACACACACTGAAGCTTTCTTT.

This clone was detected only a few times. This chain uses TRBV5-1 with TRBJ2-7, with 7 bases identical to TRBD1. V gave up 3 bases and J gave up 3 bases; unmatched junction bases: 6. Germline loops: CDR1 SGHRS, CDR2 YFSETQ. CDR3 length: 14 amino acids. The CDR3 is CASSSAGGLYEQYF. CDR3 DNA sequence: TGCGCCAGCAGCTCGGCAGGGGGTCTCTACGAGCAGTACTTC.

This clone has a single count. This chain joins TRBV25-1 and TRBJ2-5; 10 bases line up with TRBD1. The germline gives CDR1 MGHDK, CDR2 SYGVNS. The CDR3 contains 12 residues. V was clipped by 8 bases and J by 5 bases; unmatched bases: 2. The CDR3 DNA is TGTGCCAGCGGGACAGGGGAGGAGACCCAGTACTTC. Amino acids: CASGTGEETQYF.

In its sample, this clone was seen once. The gene calls are TRBV29-1 and TRBJ2-7, with 8 nucleotides matching TRBD1. From germline, CDR1 is SQVTM and CDR2 ANQGSEA. The V and J ends lost 8 bases and 2 bases, in that order; junction bases with no gene match: 8. The CDR3 consists of 13 residues. The CDR3: CSISTGAPYEQYF. CDR3 in DNA: TGCAGCATCTCGACAGGGGCCCCCTACGAGCAGTACTTC.

The rearrangement links TRBV28 to TRBJ2-5; 8 bases are a match to TRBD2. The CDR3 has 15 amino acids. Looked up from germline, CDR1 is MDHEN and CDR2 is SYDVKM. V gave up 2 bases and J gave up 5 bases; unmatched junction bases: 7. CDR3 sequence: CASSLTGGPRETQYF. In DNA, the CDR3 is TGTGCCAGCAGTTTAACGGGAGGGCCTCGGGAGACCCAGTACTTC.